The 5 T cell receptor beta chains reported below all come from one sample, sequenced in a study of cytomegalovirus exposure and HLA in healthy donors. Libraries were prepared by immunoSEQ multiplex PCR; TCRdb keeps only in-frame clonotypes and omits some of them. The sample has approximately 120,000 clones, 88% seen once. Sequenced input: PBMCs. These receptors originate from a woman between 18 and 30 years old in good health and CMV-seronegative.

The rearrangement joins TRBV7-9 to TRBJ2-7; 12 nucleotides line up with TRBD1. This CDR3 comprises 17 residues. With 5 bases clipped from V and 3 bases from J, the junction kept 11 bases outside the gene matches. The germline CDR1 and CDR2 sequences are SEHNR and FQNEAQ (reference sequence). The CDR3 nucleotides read TGTGCCAGCAGCGCAATTCCCGGGACAGGGGGCATCTACGAGCAGTACTTC. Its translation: CASSAIPGTGGIYEQYF. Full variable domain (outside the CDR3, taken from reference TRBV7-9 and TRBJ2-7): DTGVSQNPRHKITKRGQNVTFRCDPISEHNRLYWYRQTLGQGPEFLTYFQNEAQLEKSRLLSDRFSAERPKGSFSTLEIQRTEQGDSAMYLCASSAIPGTGGIYEQYFGPGTRLTVT.

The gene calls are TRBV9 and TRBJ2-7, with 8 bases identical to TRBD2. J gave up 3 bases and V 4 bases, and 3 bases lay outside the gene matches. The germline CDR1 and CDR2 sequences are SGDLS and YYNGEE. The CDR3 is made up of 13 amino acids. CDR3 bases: TGTGCCAGCAGCCGGGGGGGTCTCTACGAGCAGTACTTC. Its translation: CASSRGGLYEQYF.

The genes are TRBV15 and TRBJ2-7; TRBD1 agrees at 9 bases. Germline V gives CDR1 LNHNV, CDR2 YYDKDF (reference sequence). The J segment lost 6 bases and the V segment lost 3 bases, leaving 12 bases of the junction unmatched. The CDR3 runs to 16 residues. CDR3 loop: CATSSRLPGQGSEQYF. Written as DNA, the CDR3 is TGTGCCACCAGCAGTCGACTTCCGGGACAGGGAAGCGAGCAGTACTTC.

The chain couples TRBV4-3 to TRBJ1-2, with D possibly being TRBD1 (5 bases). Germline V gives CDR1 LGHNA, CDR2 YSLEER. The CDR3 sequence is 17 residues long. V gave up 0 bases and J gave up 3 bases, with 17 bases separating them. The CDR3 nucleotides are TGCGCCAGCAGCCAAGATAGGGGACTCTATCTCGACTATGGCTACACCTTC. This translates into CASSQDRGLYLDYGYTF.

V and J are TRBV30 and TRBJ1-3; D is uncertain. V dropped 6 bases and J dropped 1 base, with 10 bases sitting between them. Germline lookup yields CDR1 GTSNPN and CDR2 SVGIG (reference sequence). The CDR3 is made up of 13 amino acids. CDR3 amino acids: CACTPTSGNTIYF. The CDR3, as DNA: TGTGCCTGCACCCCGACATCTGGAAACACCATATATTTT. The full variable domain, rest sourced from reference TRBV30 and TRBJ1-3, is SQTIHQWPATLVQPVGSPLSLECTVEGTSNPNLYWYRQAAGRGLQLLFYSVGIGQISSEVPQNLSASRPQDRQFILSSKKLLLSDSGFYLCACTPTSGNTIYFGEGSWLTVV.